This is a list of T cell receptor beta chains from one sample in a study of T-cell reconstitution after alpha-beta-depleted transplantation in children. One entry per CDR3 protein, called by TCRdb with MiXCR from the PCR reads. The sample holds 350,000 to 450,000 distinct CDR3 sequences, 10% to 15% seen once. Sequencing was performed on PBMCs, taken from the stem cell graft. The source is a human donor who donated a stem cell graft to a child with Fanconi anemia. Both conserved end residues are trimmed from each CDR3.

TRBJ2-1 | TRBV7-2 | ASSLRRSTYNEQF
TRBJ2-1 | TRBV29-1 | SVETGSVQF
TRBJ1-1 | TRBV7-3 | ASSLNSPAGGWTEAF
TRBJ2-5 | TRBV12-3/TRBV12-4 | ASMRQQETQY
TRBJ2-3 | TRBV10-1 | ASSDPHDTTDTQY
TRBJ2-2 | TRBV5-5 | ASSLVWGRGIRTGELF
TRBJ2-6 | TRBV29-1 | SVGGGPFGANVLT
TRBJ1-1 | TRBV6-5 | AAMKNTEAF
TRBJ1-4 | TRBV12-3/TRBV12-4 | ASSLGQGVYEKLF
TRBJ2-3 | TRBV12-3/TRBV12-4 | ASSLPSADTQY
TRBJ2-2 | TRBV5-1 | ASSRQGANGELF
TRBJ1-3 | TRBV7-2 | ASSPNRQASSGNTIY
TRBJ2-5 | TRBV10-3 | AINAGGASETQY
TRBJ2-7 | TRBV7-7 | ASSPTTDSYEQY
TRBJ2-5 | TRBV6-5 | ASRGSGETQY
TRBJ2-2 | TRBV5-1 | ASSLEGRGVPGELF
TRBJ1-5 | TRBV10-3 | AIGTGDSNQPQH
TRBJ1-1 | TRBV29-1 | SVDGDGGKNTEAF
TRBJ1-2 | TRBV12-3/TRBV12-4 | ASSWSGANYGYT
TRBJ2-5 | TRBV7-9 | ASSLGYNEETQY
TRBJ2-4 | TRBV2 | ASSLNRENIQY
TRBJ1-1 | TRBV5-1 | ASRTERNTEAF
TRBJ1-5 | TRBV15 | ATSRGGGLNQPQH
TRBJ2-7 | TRBV10-3 | ATTGPKTSEQY
TRBJ2-1 | TRBV15 | ATRESSYNEQF
TRBJ2-3 | TRBV29-1 | SGVGRITQY
TRBJ1-1 | TRBV19 | ASTQGYTEAF
TRBJ2-6 | TRBV6-2/TRBV6-3 | ASSLGTSLSGANVLT
TRBJ1-2 | TRBV12-3/TRBV12-4 | ASNFGPYGYT
TRBJ2-3 | TRBV18 | ASSPNRGGQDTQY
TRBJ2-5 | TRBV20-1 | SARDPARDETQY
TRBJ1-1 | TRBV5-1 | ASSLVGQGDTEAF
TRBJ1-5 | TRBV7-2 | ASSLDGGKPQH
TRBJ1-2 | TRBV28 | ASSLVPGTGQGYRGYT
TRBJ1-1 | TRBV18 | ASSLHELGGSNTEAF
TRBJ2-1 | TRBV10-3 | AIRPGLAGDEQF
TRBJ2-1 | TRBV12-3/TRBV12-4 | ASSLVDDEQF
TRBJ2-3 | TRBV11-2 | ASSLAGSGNTDTQY
TRBJ2-5 | TRBV29-1 | SVTGASEETQY
TRBJ1-2 | TRBV4-3 | ASSQGIGQIGYT
TRBJ1-6 | TRBV25-1 | ASTTQGWNSPLH
TRBJ2-5 | TRBV28 | ASSPGARGTQY